The following is a TCR beta chain sequence with its context. Its antigen is unidentified. This PCR relied on a set of 60 Vbeta primers and 13 Jbeta primers. The repertoire was sequenced with immunoSEQ multiplex PCR; TCRdb's copy has only in-frame clones and lacks some. The sample has 70,000 to 95,000 clones, roughly three quarters seen once. The data stem from a study of cytomegalovirus exposure and HLA in healthy donors. Broader study findings: Later analysis identified several of the most significant clusters that appeared linked to common viral pathogens. There were around 160 TCR beta chains listed as cytomegalovirus-associated. As confirmed in vitro, a few CMV-associated chains were specific for CMV antigens.

CDR1 and CDR2 (germline): LNHDA, SQIVND (reference sequence). The CDR3 runs to 15 residues. V lost 1 base to trimming and J lost 7 bases, with 17 bases between them. The TCR comes from a woman between 35 and 50 years old in good health and CMV-seropositive. Sequencing input: PBMCs. The V and J genes are TRBV19 and TRBJ2-7, with a tentative D call TRBD2 (6 bases). CDR3 protein: CASSIALASRWEQYF. CDR3 DNA: TGTGCCAGTAGTATAGCTCTAGCGTCTAGATGGGAGCAGTACTTC.